This T cell receptor beta chain is drawn from a study of blood T cell repertoires in COVID-19. Study overall: Some COVID-19 samples were acute and others convalescent; all came from the United States, Italy and Spain. The cDNA or gDNA used as material had been derived from T cells, B-cell-depleted T cells, or PBMCs.

Trimming removed 6 bases at V and 2 bases at J, with 10 bases between. This CDR3 has 13 amino acids. Germline V gene lookup returns CDR1 MGHDK and CDR2 SYGVNS. Per the authors' pipeline: Scientists estimated how many nucleated cells there were by amplifying reference gene primers. Only in-frame clones appear in the TCRdb table, and some are missing; sequencing was by immunoSEQ multiplex PCR. V and J calls and clone size are copied from that table; D and trimming were computed from the DNA. The table records 270,000 or so clones, roughly nine tenths of them present only once. The specimen sequenced was peripheral blood. The V and J genes are TRBV25-1 and TRBJ1-2; no clear D gene. The source is a woman aged 40 to 50 who had recovered from COVID-19. The CDR3 loop is CASSDEQNYGYTF. For the CDR3, the DNA is TGTGCCAGCAGCGATGAACAGAACTATGGCTACACCTTC.